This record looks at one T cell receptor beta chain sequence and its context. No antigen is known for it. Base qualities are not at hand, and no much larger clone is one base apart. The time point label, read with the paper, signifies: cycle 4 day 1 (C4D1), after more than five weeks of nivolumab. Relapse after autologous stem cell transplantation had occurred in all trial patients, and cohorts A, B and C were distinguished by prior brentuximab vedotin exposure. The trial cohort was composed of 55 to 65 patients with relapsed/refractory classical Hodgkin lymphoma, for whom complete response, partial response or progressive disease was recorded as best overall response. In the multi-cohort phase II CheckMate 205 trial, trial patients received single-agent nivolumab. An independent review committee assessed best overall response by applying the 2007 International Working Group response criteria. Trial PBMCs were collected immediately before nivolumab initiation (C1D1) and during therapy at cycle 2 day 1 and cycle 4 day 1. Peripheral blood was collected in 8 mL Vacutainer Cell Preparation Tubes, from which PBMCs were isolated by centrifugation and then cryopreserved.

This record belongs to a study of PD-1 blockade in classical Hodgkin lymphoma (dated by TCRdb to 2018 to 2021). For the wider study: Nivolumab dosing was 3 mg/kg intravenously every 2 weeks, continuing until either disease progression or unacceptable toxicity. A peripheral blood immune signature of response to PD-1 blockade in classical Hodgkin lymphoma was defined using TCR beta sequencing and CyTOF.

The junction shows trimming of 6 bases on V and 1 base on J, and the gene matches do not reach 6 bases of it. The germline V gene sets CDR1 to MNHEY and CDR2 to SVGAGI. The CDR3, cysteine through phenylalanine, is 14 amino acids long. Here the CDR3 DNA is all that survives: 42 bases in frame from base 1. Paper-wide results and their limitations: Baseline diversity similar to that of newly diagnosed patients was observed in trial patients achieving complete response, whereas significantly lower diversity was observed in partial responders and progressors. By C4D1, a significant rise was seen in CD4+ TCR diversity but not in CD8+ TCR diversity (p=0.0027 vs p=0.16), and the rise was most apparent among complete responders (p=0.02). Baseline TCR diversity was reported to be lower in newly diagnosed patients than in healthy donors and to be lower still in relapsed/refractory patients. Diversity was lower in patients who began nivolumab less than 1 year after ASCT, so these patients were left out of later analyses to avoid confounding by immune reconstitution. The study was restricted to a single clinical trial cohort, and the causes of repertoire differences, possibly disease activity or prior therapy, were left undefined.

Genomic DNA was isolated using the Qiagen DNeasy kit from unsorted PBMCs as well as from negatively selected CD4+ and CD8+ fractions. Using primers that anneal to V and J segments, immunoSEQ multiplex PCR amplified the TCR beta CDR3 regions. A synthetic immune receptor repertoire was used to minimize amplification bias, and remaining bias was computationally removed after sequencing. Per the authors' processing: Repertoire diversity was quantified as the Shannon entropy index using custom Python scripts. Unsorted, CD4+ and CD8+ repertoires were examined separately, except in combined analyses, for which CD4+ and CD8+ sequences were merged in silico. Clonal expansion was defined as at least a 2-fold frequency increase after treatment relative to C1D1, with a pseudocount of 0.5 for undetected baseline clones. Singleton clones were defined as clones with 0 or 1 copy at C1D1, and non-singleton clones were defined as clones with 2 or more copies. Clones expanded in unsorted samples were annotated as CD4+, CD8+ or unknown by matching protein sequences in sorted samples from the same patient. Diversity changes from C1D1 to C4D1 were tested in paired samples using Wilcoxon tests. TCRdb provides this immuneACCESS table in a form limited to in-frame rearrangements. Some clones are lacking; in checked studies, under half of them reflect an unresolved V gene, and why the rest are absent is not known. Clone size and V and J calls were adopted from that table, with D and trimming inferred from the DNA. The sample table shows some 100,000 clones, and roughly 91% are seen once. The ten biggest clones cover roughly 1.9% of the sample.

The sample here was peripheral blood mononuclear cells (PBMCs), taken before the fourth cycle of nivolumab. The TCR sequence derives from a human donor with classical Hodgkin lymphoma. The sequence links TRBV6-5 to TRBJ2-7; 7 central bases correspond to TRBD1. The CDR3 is CASRYDRESYEQYF. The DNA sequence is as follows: TGTGCCAGCAGGTATGACAGGGAATCCTACGAGCAGTACTTC.